This TCR beta chain was retrieved from a study of cytomegalovirus exposure and HLA in healthy donors. Both 60 Vbeta primers and 13 Jbeta primers went into the PCR. Method: immunoSEQ multiplex PCR; TCRdb's copy keeps in-frame clones and lacks some. The table lists 100,000 to 120,000 clones, around four fifths of them singletons. Germline CDR1 SGHNT, CDR2 YENEEA. The CDR3 runs 12 residues. V dropped 4 bases and J dropped 3 bases, with 7 bases sitting between them. V gene TRBV11-3 combines with J gene TRBJ2-7, with D hard to call. This clonotype was sampled from a young man in good health and CMV-seropositive. The material sequenced was PBMCs. The CDR3 coding sequence is TGTGCCAGCAGCTCCACAGACTACGAGCAGTACTTC. The encoded protein is CASSSTDYEQYF.